These 4 T cell receptor beta chains came from one sample sequenced in a study of tumour-infiltrating T cells in Burkitt lymphoma. Sequencing used immunoSEQ multiplex PCR; TCRdb keeps in-frame clones, though not all of them. In the table there are a few thousand clones, approximately 24% of which are singletons. Sample: tumor tissue. The receptors stem from a human donor with diffuse large B-cell lymphoma.

This clone has a handful of counts. V and J are TRBV14 and TRBJ2-5; D is perhaps TRBD2 (5 bases). Trimming shortened V by 0 bases and J by 5 bases, and 13 bases separated the two germline ends. Looked up from germline, CDR1 is SGHDN and CDR2 is FVKESK. The CDR3 loop spans 15 amino acids. CDR3 protein: CASSQESGVRETQYF. The CDR3, as DNA: TGTGCCAGCAGCCAAGAGTCCGGGGTTCGGGAGACCCAGTACTTC.

The chain carries TRBV10-3 and TRBJ2-1; 7 bases fit TRBD1. Trimming took 4 bases from V and 5 from J; bases not matched to a gene: 5. Germline V gene data show CDR1 as ENHRY and CDR2 as SYGVKD. This CDR3 is 14 amino acids long. CDR3 amino acids: CAISVTGKNNEQFF. CDR3 nucleotide sequence: TGTGCCATCAGTGTGACAGGGAAAAACAATGAGCAGTTCTTC.

The chain uses TRBV25-1 and TRBJ1-2, with D unresolved. CDR1 and CDR2 (germline): MGHDK, SYGVNS. V dropped 6 bases and J dropped 5 bases, with 13 bases sitting between them. The CDR3 is 13 amino acids. The CDR3 is CASRHPGGYGYTF. CDR3 nucleotides: TGTGCCAGCAGACACCCAGGTGGTTATGGCTACACCTTC.

J is TRBJ2-3 and V is TRBV9; no clear D. V was shortened by 0 bases and J by 2 bases, with 10 bases between the two germline ends. The CDR3 has 15 amino acids. Germline V lookup: CDR1 SGDLS, CDR2 YYNGEE. The CDR3 coding sequence is TGTGCCAGCAGCGTAGGGGCGGTGAACACAGATACGCAGTATTTT. It encodes CASSVGAVNTDTQYF. The full variable domain, its missing parts supplied by reference TRBV9 and TRBJ2-3, is DSGVTQTPKHLITATGQRVTLRCSPRSGDLSVYWYQQSLDQGLQFLIQYYNGEERAKGNILERFSAQQFPDLHSELNLSSLELGDSALYFCASSVGAVNTDTQYFGPGTRLTVL.